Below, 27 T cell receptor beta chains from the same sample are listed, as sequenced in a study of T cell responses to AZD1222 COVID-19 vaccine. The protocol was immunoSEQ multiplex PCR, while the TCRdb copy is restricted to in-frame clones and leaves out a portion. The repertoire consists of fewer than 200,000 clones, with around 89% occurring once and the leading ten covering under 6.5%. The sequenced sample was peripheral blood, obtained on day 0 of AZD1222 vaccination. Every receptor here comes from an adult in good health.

The CDR3: CASSSDRAEQFF. CDR3 nucleotides: TGTGCCAGCAGCTCTGACAGGGCTGAGCAGTTCTTC. The gene calls are TRBV7-9 and TRBJ2-1; 7 bases line up with TRBD1. Germline CDR1 reads SEHNR; CDR2 reads FQNEAQ (reference sequence). This CDR3 is 12 amino acids long. The V gene end was trimmed by 4 bases and the J gene end by 9 bases; junction bases not matched to a gene: 3.

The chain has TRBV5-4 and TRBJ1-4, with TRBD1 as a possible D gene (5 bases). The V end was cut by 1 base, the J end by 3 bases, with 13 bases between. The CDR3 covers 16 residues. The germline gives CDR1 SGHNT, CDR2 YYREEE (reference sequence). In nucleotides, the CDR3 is TGTGCCAGCAGCTTGTTCTATGACAGACCTAATGAAAAACTGTTTTTT. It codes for CASSLFYDRPNEKLFF.

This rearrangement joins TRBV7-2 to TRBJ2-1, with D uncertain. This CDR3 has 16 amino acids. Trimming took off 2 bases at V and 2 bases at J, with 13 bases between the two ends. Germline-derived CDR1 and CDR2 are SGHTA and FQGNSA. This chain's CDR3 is CASSLRAASPYNEQFF. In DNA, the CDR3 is TGTGCCAGCAGCTTAAGGGCGGCTTCCCCCTACAATGAGCAGTTCTTC.

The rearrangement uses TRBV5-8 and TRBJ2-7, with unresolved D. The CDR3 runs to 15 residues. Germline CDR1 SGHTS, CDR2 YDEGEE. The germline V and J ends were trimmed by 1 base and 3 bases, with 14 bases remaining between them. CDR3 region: CASSLSSDEFYEQYF. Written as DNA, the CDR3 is TGTGCCAGCAGCTTGAGCTCAGACGAATTCTACGAGCAGTACTTC.

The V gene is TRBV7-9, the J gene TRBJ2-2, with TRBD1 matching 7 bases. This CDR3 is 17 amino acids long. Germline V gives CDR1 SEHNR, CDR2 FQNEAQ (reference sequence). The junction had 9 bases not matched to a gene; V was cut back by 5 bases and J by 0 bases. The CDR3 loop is CASSHRTGTANTGELFF. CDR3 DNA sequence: TGTGCCAGCAGCCACAGAACCGGGACAGCGAACACCGGGGAGCTGTTTTTT.

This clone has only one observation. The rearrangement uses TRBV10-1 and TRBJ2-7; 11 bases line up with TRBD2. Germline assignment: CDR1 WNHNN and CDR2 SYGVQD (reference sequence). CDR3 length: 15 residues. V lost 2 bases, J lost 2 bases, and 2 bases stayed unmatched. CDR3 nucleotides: TGCGCCAGCAGTGAGACTAGCGGGGGAACCTACGAGCAGTACTTC. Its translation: CASSETSGGTYEQYF.

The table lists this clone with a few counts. CDR3 coding DNA: TGCGCCAGCAGGGAGGGGGCTGGAAACACCATATATTTT. It is translated as CASREGAGNTIYF. V usage is TRBV10-2 and J usage is TRBJ1-3; perhaps TRBD1 as D (6 bases). The V gene lost 6 bases and the J gene lost 2 bases, with 8 bases spanning the gap. This CDR3 comprises 13 residues. Germline values: CDR1 WSHSY, CDR2 SAAADI.

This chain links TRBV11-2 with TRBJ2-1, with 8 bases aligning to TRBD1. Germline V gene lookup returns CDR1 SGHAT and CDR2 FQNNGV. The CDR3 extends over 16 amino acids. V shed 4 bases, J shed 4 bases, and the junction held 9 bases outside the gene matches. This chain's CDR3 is CASSYTRGLGYNEQFF. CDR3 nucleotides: TGTGCCAGCAGCTATACCAGGGGGCTTGGGTACAATGAGCAGTTCTTC.

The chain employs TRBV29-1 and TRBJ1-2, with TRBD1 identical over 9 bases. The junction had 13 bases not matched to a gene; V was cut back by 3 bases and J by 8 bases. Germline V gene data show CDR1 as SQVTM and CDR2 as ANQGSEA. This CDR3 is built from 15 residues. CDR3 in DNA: TGCAGCGTTGATCCACAAGAACAGGGGGCGGGAGGCTACACCTTC. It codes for CSVDPQEQGAGGYTF.

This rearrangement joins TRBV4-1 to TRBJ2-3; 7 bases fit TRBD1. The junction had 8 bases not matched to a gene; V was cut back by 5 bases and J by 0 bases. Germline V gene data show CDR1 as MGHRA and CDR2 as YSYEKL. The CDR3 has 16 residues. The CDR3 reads CASSARDRPSTDTQYF. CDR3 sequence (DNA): TGCGCCAGCAGCGCCCGGGACAGACCAAGCACAGATACGCAGTATTTT.

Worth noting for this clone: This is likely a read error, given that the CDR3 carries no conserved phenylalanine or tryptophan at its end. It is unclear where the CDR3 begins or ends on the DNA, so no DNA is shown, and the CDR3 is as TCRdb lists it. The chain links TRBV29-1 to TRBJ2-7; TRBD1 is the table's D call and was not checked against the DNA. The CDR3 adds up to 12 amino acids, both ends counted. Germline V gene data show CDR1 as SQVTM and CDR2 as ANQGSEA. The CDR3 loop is CSVEDQSNTAIL.

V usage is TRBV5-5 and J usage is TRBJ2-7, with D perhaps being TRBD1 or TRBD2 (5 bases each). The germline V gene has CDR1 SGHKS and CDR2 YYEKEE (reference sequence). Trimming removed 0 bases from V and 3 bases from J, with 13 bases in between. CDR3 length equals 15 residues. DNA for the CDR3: TGTGCCAGCAGCTTGGACGGGGCTGCGTTCTACGAGCAGTACTTC. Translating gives CASSLDGAAFYEQYF.

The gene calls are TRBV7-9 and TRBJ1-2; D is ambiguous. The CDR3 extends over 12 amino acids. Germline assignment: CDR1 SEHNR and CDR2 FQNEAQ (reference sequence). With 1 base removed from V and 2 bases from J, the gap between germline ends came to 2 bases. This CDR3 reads CASSLENYGYTF. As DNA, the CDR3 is TGTGCCAGCAGCTTAGAGAACTATGGCTACACCTTC. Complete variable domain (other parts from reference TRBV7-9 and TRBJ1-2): DTGVSQNPRHKITKRGQNVTFRCDPISEHNRLYWYRQTLGQGPEFLTYFQNEAQLEKSRLLSDRFSAERPKGSFSTLEIQRTEQGDSAMYLCASSLENYGYTFGSGTRLTVV.

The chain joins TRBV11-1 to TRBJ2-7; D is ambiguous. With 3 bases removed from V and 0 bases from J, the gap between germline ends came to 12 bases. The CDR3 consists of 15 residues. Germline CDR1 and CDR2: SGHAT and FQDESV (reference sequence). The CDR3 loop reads CASSFTAESSYEQYF. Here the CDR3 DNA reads TGTGCCAGCAGCTTTACTGCGGAGAGCTCCTACGAGCAGTACTTC.

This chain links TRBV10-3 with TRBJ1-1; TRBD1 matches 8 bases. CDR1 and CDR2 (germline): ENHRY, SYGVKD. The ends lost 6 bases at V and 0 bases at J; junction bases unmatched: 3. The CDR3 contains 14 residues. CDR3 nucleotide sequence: TGTGCCATCAGCCGGACAGGGATGAACACTGAAGCTTTCTTT. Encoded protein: CAISRTGMNTEAFF.

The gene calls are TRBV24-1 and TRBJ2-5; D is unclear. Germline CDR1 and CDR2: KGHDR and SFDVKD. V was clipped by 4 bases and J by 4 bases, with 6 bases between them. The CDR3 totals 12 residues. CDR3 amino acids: CATSDARETQYF. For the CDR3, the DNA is TGTGCCACCAGTGACGCCCGAGAGACCCAGTACTTC.

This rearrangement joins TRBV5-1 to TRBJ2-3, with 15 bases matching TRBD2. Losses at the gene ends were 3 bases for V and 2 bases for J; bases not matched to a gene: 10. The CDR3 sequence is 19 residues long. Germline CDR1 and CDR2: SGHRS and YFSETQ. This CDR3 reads CASSSGRGLAGGSTDTQYF. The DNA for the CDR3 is TGCGCCAGCAGCTCGGGACGGGGACTAGCGGGGGGCTCCACAGATACGCAGTATTTT.

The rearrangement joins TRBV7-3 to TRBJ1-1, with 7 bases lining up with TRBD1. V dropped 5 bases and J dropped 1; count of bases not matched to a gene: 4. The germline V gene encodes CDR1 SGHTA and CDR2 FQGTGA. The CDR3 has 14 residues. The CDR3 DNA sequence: TGTGCCAGCAGCACCGGACAGGAGAACACTGAAGCTTTCTTT. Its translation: CASSTGQENTEAFF.

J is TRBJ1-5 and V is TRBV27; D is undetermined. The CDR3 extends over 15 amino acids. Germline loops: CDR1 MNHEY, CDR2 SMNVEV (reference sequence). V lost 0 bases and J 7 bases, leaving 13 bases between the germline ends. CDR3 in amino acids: CASSLSMRQDQPQHF. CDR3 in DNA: TGTGCCAGCAGTTTATCGATGAGGCAGGACCAGCCCCAGCATTTT.

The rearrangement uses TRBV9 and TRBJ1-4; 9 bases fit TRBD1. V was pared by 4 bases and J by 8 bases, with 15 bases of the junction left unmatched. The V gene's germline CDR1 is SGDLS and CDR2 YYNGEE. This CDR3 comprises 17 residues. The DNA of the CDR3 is TGTGCCAGCAGCCCGCGGGACAGGGCTTCGGAGAGGGAAAAACTGTTTTTT. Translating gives CASSPRDRASEREKLFF.

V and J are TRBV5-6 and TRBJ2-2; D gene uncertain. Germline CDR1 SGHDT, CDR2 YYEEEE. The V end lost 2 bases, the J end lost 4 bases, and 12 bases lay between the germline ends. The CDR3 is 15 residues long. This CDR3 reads CASSLVPGLTGELFF. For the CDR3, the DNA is TGTGCCAGCAGCTTAGTTCCGGGTCTCACCGGGGAGCTGTTTTTT.

The CDR3 loop is CASSLTLSQTSTDTQYF. DNA of the CDR3: TGTGCCAGCAGCCTAACATTATCTCAAACTAGCACAGATACGCAGTATTTT. The chain couples TRBV7-8 to TRBJ2-3; no firm D call. The V gene's germline CDR1 is SGHVS and CDR2 FQNEAQ. The V end was cut by 5 bases, the J end by 0 bases, with 18 bases between. The CDR3 length is 17 residues.

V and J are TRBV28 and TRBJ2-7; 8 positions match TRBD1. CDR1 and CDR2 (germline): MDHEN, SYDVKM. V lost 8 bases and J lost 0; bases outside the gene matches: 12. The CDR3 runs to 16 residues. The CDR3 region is CASRPGGTGLSYEQYF. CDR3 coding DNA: TGTGCCAGCCGACCAGGCGGGACAGGTCTCTCCTACGAGCAGTACTTC.

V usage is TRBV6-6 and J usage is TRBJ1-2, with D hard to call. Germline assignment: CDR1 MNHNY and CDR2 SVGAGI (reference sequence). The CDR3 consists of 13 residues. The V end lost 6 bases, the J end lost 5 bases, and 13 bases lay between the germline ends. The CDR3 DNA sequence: TGTGCCAGCAGGGACCTGGGAAATTATGGCTACACCTTC. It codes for CASRDLGNYGYTF.

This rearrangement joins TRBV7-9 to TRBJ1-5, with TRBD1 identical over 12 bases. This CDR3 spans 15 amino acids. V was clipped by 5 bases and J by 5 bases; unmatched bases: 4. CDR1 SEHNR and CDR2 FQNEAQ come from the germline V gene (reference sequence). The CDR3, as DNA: TGTGCCAGCAGCCAGGGGACAGGGGGCCATCAGCCCCAGCATTTT. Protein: CASSQGTGGHQPQHF.

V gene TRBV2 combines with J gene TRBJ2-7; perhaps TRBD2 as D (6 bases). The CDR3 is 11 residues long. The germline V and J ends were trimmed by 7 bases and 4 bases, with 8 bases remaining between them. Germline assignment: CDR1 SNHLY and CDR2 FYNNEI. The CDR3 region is CASTTSYEQYF. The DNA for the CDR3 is TGTGCCAGCACGACTAGTTACGAGCAGTACTTC.

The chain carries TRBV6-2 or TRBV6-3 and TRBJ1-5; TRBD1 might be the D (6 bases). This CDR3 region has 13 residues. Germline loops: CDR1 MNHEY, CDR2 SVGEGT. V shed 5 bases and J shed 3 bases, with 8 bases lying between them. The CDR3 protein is CASSDRINQPQHF. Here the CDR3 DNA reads TGTGCCAGCAGTGACAGGATCAATCAGCCCCAGCATTTT.